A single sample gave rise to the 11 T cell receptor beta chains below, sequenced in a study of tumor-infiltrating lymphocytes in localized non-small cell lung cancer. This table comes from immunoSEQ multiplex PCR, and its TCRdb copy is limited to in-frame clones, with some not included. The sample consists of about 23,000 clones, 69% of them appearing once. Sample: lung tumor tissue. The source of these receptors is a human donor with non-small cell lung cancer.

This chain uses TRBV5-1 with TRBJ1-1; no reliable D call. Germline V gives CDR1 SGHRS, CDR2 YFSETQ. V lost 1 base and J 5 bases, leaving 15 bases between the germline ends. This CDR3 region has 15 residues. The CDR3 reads CASSLTPGPGTEAFF. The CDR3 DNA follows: TGCGCCAGCAGCTTGACCCCCGGGCCCGGGACTGAAGCTTTCTTT.

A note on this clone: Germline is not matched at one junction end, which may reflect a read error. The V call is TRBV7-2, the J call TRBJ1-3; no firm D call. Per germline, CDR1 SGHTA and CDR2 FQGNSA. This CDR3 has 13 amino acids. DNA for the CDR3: TGTGCCAGCAGCCCGAATAAGCGAGGGCAGTCCGATTTT. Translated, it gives CASSPNKRGQSDF. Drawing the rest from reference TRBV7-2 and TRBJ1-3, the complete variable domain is GAGVSQSPSNKVTEKGKDVELRCDPISGHTALYWYRQSLGQGLEFLIYFQGNSAPDKSGLPSDRFSAERTGGSVSTLTIQRTQQEDSAVYLCASSPNKRGQSDFGEGSWLTVV.

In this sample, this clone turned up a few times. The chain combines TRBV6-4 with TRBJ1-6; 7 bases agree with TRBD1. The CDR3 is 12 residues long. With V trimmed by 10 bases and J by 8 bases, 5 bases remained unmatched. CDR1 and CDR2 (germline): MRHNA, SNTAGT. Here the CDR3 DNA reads TGTGCCACCCGACAGGGAGATTCACCCCTCCACTTT. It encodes CATRQGDSPLHF.

The CDR3: CASSAAGGAFSDTQYF. In DNA, the CDR3 is TGTGCCAGCAGCGCGGCAGGGGGCGCCTTCTCAGATACGCAGTATTTT. The rearrangement joins TRBV14 to TRBJ2-3; TRBD1 matches 8 bases. V was clipped by 5 bases and J by 4 bases; unmatched bases: 11. The CDR3 length is 16 residues. Germline V gene lookup returns CDR1 SGHDN and CDR2 FVKESK. Supplemented by reference TRBV14 and TRBJ2-3, the full variable domain reads EAGVTQFPSHSVIEKGQTVTLRCDPISGHDNLYWYRRVMGKEIKFLLHFVKESKQDESGMPNNRFLAERTGGTYSTLKVQPAELEDSGVYFCASSAAGGAFSDTQYFGPGTRLTVL.

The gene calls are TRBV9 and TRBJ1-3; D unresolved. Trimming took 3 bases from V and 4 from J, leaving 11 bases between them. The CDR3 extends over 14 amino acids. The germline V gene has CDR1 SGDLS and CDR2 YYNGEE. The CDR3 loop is CASSASGLGNTIYF. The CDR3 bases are TGTGCCAGCAGCGCGTCGGGGTTGGGAAACACCATATATTTT. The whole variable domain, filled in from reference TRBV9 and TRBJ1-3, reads DSGVTQTPKHLITATGQRVTLRCSPRSGDLSVYWYQQSLDQGLQFLIQYYNGEERAKGNILERFSAQQFPDLHSELNLSSLELGDSALYFCASSASGLGNTIYFGEGSWLTVV.

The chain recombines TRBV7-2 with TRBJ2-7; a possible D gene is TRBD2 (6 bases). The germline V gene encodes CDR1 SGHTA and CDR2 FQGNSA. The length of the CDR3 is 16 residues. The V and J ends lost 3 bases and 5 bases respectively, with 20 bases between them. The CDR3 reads CASSLLSGVPKNEQYF. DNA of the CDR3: TGTGCCAGCAGCTTGCTCTCGGGAGTTCCGAAAAACGAGCAGTACTTC.

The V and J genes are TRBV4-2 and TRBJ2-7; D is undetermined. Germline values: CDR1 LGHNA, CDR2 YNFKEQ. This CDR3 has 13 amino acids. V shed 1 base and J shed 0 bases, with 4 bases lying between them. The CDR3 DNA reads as TGTGCCAGCAGCCAAGGGCTCTCCTACGAGCAGTACTTC. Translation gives CASSQGLSYEQYF.

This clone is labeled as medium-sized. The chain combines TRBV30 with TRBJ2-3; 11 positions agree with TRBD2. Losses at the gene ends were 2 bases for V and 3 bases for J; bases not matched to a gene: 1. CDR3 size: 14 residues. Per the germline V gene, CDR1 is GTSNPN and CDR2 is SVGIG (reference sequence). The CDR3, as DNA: TGTGCCTGGAGTACTAGCGGGAGTACAGATACGCAGTATTTT. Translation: CAWSTSGSTDTQYF.

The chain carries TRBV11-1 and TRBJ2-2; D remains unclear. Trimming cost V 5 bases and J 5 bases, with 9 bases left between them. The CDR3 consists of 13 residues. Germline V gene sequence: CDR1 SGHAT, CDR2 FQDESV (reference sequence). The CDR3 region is CASSSGWTGELFF. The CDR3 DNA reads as TGTGCCAGCAGCAGTGGGTGGACCGGGGAGCTGTTTTTT.

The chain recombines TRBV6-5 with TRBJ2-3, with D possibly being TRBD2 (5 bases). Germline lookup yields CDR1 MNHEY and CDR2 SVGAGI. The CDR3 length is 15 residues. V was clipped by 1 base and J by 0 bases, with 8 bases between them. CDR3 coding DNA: TGTGCCAGCAGTTACTATCGCGGGAGCACAGATACGCAGTATTTT. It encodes CASSYYRGSTDTQYF.

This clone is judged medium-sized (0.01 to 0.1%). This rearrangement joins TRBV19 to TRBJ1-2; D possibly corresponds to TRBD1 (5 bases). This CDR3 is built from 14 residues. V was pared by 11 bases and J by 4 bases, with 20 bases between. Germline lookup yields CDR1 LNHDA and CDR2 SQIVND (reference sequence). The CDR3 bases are TGTGCCCTCCCTGGGGGAGGGCCCTTCTATGGCTACACCTTC. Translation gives CALPGGGPFYGYTF. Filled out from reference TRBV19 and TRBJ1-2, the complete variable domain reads DGGITQSPKYLFRKEGQNVTLSCEQNLNHDAMYWYRQDPGQGLRLIYYSQIVNDFQKGDIAEGYSVSREKKESFPLTVTSAQKNPTAFYLCALPGGGPFYGYTFGSGTRLTVV.